This TCR beta chain was sequenced for a study of T-cell reconstitution after alpha-beta-depleted transplantation in children. CDR1 and CDR2 (germline): SGHTA, FQGNSA. V dropped 0 bases and J dropped 5 bases, with 13 bases sitting between them. The length of the CDR3 is 15 residues. Findings and limits, study-wide: Several hundred expanded graft clones reportedly supplied alpha-beta T cells about two months after transplant. Newly produced T cells mostly accounted for T-cell counts and diversity one year post-transplant.

Unique molecular identifiers were built into the TCRbeta library. Using its own MiXCR run on the PCR reads, TCRdb lists one record per CDR3 protein. The table has about 230,000 distinct CDR3 sequences, 11% seen once; the top ten hold about 28%. This clonotype was recorded at least ten times. Its antigen is still unknown. The chain uses TRBV7-2 and TRBJ2-5, with TRBD2 as a possible D gene (6 bases). This material consisted of PBMCs, taken before TCRalphabeta/CD19-depleted stem cell transplant. This receptor was obtained from a child under three years old with acute myeloid leukemia, due to receive a stem cell transplant. The CDR3 DNA sequence: TGTGCCAGCAGCTTAGCAAGCGGGTGGAGGGAGACCCAGTACTTC. Its translation: CASSLASGWRETQYF.